This T cell receptor (beta chain) was recovered during a study of OX40 agonist ivuxolimab in advanced cancers. The CDR3 is 17 amino acids. V lost 0 bases and J lost 9; bases outside the gene matches: 11. Germline CDR1 WSHSY, CDR2 SAAADI. TCRdb's copy holds only in-frame clones and misses some; the assay was immunoSEQ multiplex PCR. This table holds tens of thousands of clones, roughly 85% found once. Any history of autoimmune disease or systemic immunosuppression disqualified patients. Whole-study findings and limits: Part of the nonresponder group also had normalized T-cell clonal expansion that was low. Averaged across samples, CD8+ T cells carried more expanded clones than CD4+ did. Near-lowest levels of clonal expansion characterized partial responders at 0.1-3.0 mg/kg.

About this clone: The antigen remains undetermined.

Sample: CD4+ or CD8+ T cells sorted from blood, taken in a trial of the OX40 agonist ivuxolimab. The sequence was obtained from an adult with an advanced solid tumor such as melanoma, head and neck, liver or kidney cancer. The gene calls are TRBV10-2 and TRBJ1-6; 7 bases map to TRBD1. Written as DNA, the CDR3 is TGCGCCAGCAGTGAGTCGTTTCTGCGACAGGGCTTTTCACCCCTCCACTTT. This sequence encodes CASSESFLRQGFSPLHF.